This T cell receptor (beta chain) was observed in a study of blood T cell repertoires in COVID-19. Allocation to cohorts depended on clinical history reported by the participants. Per the authors' pipeline: Amplification from reference gene primers served as the basis for estimated nucleated cell counts. Repertoires were generated with immunoSEQ multiplex PCR, while TCRdb's copy carries only in-frame clones and drops some. D and trimming were read from the DNA, whereas the V and J calls and clone size are those reported in that table. There are under 250,000 clones in the sample; 65% to 90% occur only once, and approximately 9.1% lies in the top ten. The CDR3 spans 14 residues. Trimming shortened V by 5 bases and J by 7 bases, and 14 bases separated the two germline ends. Looked up from germline, CDR1 is KGHDR and CDR2 is SFDVKD.

The chain uses TRBV24-1 and TRBJ1-5; TRBD1 is a possible D gene (6 bases). The clonotype comes from a woman between 50 and 59 years old with acute COVID-19. The sequenced material came from PBMCs or T cells enriched from blood (not recorded which). The CDR3 nucleotides are TGTGCCACCAGTGGTTCAGGGGATGGGCAGCCCCAGCATTTT. Its translation is CATSGSGDGQPQHF.